A selection of T cell receptor beta chains follows, all from one sample in a study of blood T cell repertoires in COVID-19. Repertoires were generated with immunoSEQ multiplex PCR, while TCRdb's copy carries only in-frame clones and drops some. The table shows approximately 50,000 clones, with 82% occurring only once. The sequenced sample was peripheral blood. The receptors originated from a man older than 75 with COVID-19, enrolled during active disease. CDR3s include the opening cysteine and the closing phenylalanine or tryptophan. The order of the fields is clone size, J gene, V gene, CDR3 length, D gene, CDR3 DNA, CDR3 protein. The D gene is left open where the match is weak. Clone size is given for some rows only: seen once, a few or many times, or a class if the clone is expanded.

>NA|TRBJ2-1|TRBV11-3|16|TRBD2
TGTGCCAGCAGCCGCCTTCTAGCGGGAGGGATCAATGAGCAGTTCTTC
CASSRLLAGGINEQFF
>NA|TRBJ2-2|TRBV4-1|18|NA
TGCGCCAGCAGCCAAGACCGGGACTCCTCTCGGAGAACCGGGGAGCTGTTTTTT
CASSQDRDSSRRTGELFF
>NA|TRBJ2-3|TRBV28|14|TRBD2
TGTGCCAGCAGGCTAGCGGGTAGCACAGATACGCAGTATTTT
CASRLAGSTDTQYF
>NA|TRBJ1-3|TRBV7-2|16|NA
TGTGCCAGCAGCATAACTACAGGGTCCTCTGGAAACACCATATATTTT
CASSITTGSSGNTIYF
>NA|TRBJ1-2|TRBV19|14|NA
TGTGCCAGTAGTTTCGGGGGGCTTTTCTATGGCTACACCTTC
CASSFGGLFYGYTF
>few|TRBJ1-5|TRBV6-1|15|NA
TGTGCCAGCAGTGAATTCGGGCAGGGCCATCAGCCCCAGCATTTT
CASSEFGQGHQPQHF
>NA|TRBJ1-2|TRBV18|15|NA
TGTGCCAGCTCACCACGTTCGGGGGGCTGGTATGGCTACACCTTC
CASSPRSGGWYGYTF
>few|TRBJ2-5|TRBV5-3|15|NA
TGTGCCAGAAGCCTGTCCCGGGACATCCAAGAGACCCAGTACTTC
CARSLSRDIQETQYF
>NA|TRBJ2-1|TRBV3-1/TRBV3-2|12|NA
TGTGCCAGCAGCCCCCAAGCTAGAGAGCAGTTCTTC
CASSPQAREQFF
>few|TRBJ1-2|TRBV9|14|NA
TGTGCCAGCAGCCAATCCCTATATAACTATGGCTACACCTTC
CASSQSLYNYGYTF
>NA|TRBJ2-1|TRBV10-1|15|TRBD2
TGCGCCAGCAGTGAGGTCGGGGAGGGCACCAATGAGCAGTTCTTC
CASSEVGEGTNEQFF
>NA|TRBJ1-6|TRBV5-4|16|NA
TGTGCCAGCAGCTCGAAGAGCAACTCAGGGTTTTCACCCCTCCACTTT
CASSSKSNSGFSPLHF
>NA|TRBJ2-3|TRBV5-4|17|TRBD1
TGTGCCAGCAGCCGGCGGGACAGGGAAGGTGGCACAGATACGCAGTATTTT
CASSRRDREGGTDTQYF
>NA|TRBJ2-7|TRBV7-2|16|NA
TGTGCCAGCAGCCTTAGGGGTGGACAGTTCTCCTACGAGCAGTACTTC
CASSLRGGQFSYEQYF
>NA|TRBJ1-5|TRBV19|15|TRBD1
TGTGCCAGTAGTAGCGACAGGGGAAGCAATCAGCCCCAGCATTTT
CASSSDRGSNQPQHF
>NA|TRBJ2-1|TRBV5-1|15|NA
TGCGCCAGCAGCTTGGTGCGGGGCTCCTACAATGAGCAGTTCTTC
CASSLVRGSYNEQFF
>NA|TRBJ1-6|TRBV5-1|14|NA
TGCGCCAGCAGCTCCGAGGGGGTGGATTCACCCCTCCACTTT
CASSSEGVDSPLHF
>NA|TRBJ1-4|TRBV18|14|TRBD1
TGTGCCAGCTCACGGGACAGAGCGGATGAAAAACTGTTTTTT
CASSRDRADEKLFF
>NA|TRBJ2-3|TRBV5-4|13|NA
TGTGCCAGCGGAGAAATTAGCACAGATACGCAGTATTTT
CASGEISTDTQYF
>few|TRBJ1-2|TRBV7-2|13|NA
TGTGCCAGCAGCTTAGCATGGCACCCTGGCTACACCTTC
CASSLAWHPGYTF
>once|TRBJ2-6|TRBV28|17|TRBD1
TGTGCCAGCAGCGCCGGGACAGGGCTTCCAGGGGCCAACGTCCTGACTTTC
CASSAGTGLPGANVLTF
>NA|TRBJ2-5|TRBV7-2|17|TRBD2
TGTGCCAGCAGCTCCCGGGGCGGGAGGAGAGTAGGGGAGACCCAGTACTTC
CASSSRGGRRVGETQYF
>NA|TRBJ2-3|TRBV4-3|18|TRBD2
TGCGCCAGCAGCCAAGTTCCCGCTAGCGGGAGGTTTGAAGATACGCAGTATTTT
CASSQVPASGRFEDTQYF
>NA|TRBJ2-2|TRBV3-1/TRBV3-2|13|NA
TGTGCCAGCAGCCTCGGGGTTAACGGGGAGCTGTTTTTT
CASSLGVNGELFF
>NA|TRBJ1-6|TRBV28|15|NA
TGTGCCAGCAGTCCGTCGACGGGGGTGGCATCACCCCTCCACTTT
CASSPSTGVASPLHF
>NA|TRBJ1-5|TRBV6-5|14|NA
TGTGCCACCACAAGGGCAGGGGGCAATCAGCCCCAGCATTTT
CATTRAGGNQPQHF
>once|TRBJ1-4|TRBV19|16|NA
TGTGCCAGTAGTATGTGGGCAGCCCCAACTAATGAAAAACTGTTTTTT
CASSMWAAPTNEKLFF
>NA|TRBJ1-5|TRBV5-1|15|TRBD1
TGCGCCAGCAGCTCCGGGACAGGGGCGAGTCAGCCCCAGCATTTT
CASSSGTGASQPQHF
>NA|TRBJ1-3|TRBV2|16|NA
TGTGCCAGCAGTGAATTAGGGGGTGCATCTGGAAACACCATATATTTT
CASSELGGASGNTIYF
>NA|TRBJ1-1|TRBV7-8|15|TRBD1
TGTGCCAGCAGCGCCCAGACAGGGATGAACACTGAAGCTTTCTTT
CASSAQTGMNTEAFF
>NA|TRBJ1-3|TRBV10-3|14|TRBD1
TGTGCCATCATGAGGGACAGGGACGGAAACACCATATATTTT
CAIMRDRDGNTIYF
>few|TRBJ1-1|TRBV29-1|12|NA
TGCAGCGTAAGGACAGCGGACACTGAAGCTTTCTTT
CSVRTADTEAFF
>NA|TRBJ1-5|TRBV19|16|TRBD1
TGTGCCAGTAGCACGCCCGGGACAGGAGAAAATCAGCCCCAGCATTTT
CASSTPGTGENQPQHF
>NA|TRBJ1-5|TRBV21-1|17|NA
TGTGCCAACAGCAAAGGGCAGGGGAAGCCTATCAATCAGCCCCAGCATTTT
CANSKGQGKPINQPQHF
>NA|TRBJ1-2|TRBV7-9|15|TRBD1
TGTGCCAGCAGCGCACAACAGGGGACTAACTATGGCTACACCTTC
CASSAQQGTNYGYTF
>NA|TRBJ1-3|TRBV28|13|TRBD1
TGTGCCAGCAAGACAGGGGGCTCTGACACCATATATTTT
CASKTGGSDTIYF
>NA|TRBJ1-3|TRBV5-8|15|TRBD1
TGTGCCAGCAGCCTAGACAGGGGAGGACGAAACACCATATATTTT
CASSLDRGGRNTIYF
>NA|TRBJ1-3|TRBV19|15|TRBD1
TGTGCCAGTAGTATCACAGGGGCCTCTGGAAACACCATATATTTT
CASSITGASGNTIYF
>once|TRBJ1-1|TRBV5-1|15|NA
TGCGCCAGCAGATTCACGGGACAAATGAACACTGAAGCTTTCTTT
CASRFTGQMNTEAFF
>NA|TRBJ2-3|TRBV3-1/TRBV3-2|18|TRBD2
TGTGCCAGCAGCCGACTAGCCCCATTAGCGGGACCGCGAGATACGCAGTATTTT
CASSRLAPLAGPRDTQYF
>NA|TRBJ2-5|TRBV2|13|NA
TGTGCCAGCGGTGTAGGGGTACAAGAGACCCAGTACTTC
CASGVGVQETQYF